This TCR beta chain derives from a study of shared clonotypes between healthy human individuals. Study-wide context: Three CD4 naive, three CD4 memory, two CD8 naive and one CD8 memory plate were used per donor. Broader study findings: Sorted-subset sequencing was shown by rarefaction to be incomplete despite large depth.

Naive CD8 populations comprised CD45RO-negative cells positively selected for CCR7, excluding terminally differentiated effector memory CD45RA+ cells. Trimming shortened V by 4 bases and J by 7 bases, and 10 bases separated the two germline ends. Germline CDR1 reads LNHDA; CDR2 reads SQIVND (reference sequence). The CDR3 length is 13 residues. TCRdb's table, derived via immunoSEQ multiplex PCR, lists solely in-frame clones and lacks some. The profile shows more than 2 million clones, 85% to 95% of them singletons. Regarding this clone: Its antigen is unknown.

V gene TRBV19 combines with J gene TRBJ2-2, with D perhaps assigned TRBD1 or TRBD2 (5 bases each). The TCR comes from a man between 18 and 35 years old in good health. Sequencing was performed on naive CD8+ T cells sorted from blood. The CDR3 is CASSNWGIGELFF. CDR3 bases: TGTGCCAGTAGTAATTGGGGGATCGGGGAGCTGTTTTTT.